The clone carrying this T cell receptor beta chain is a singleton in its sample. What it recognizes is unknown. The germline V and J ends were trimmed by 7 bases and 1 base, with 19 bases remaining between them. Germline V CDR1 and CDR2: SGHAT, FQNNGV. This CDR3 region has 16 residues. This entry comes from a study of shared clonotypes between healthy human individuals. For the study at large: CD8 memory received one plate per donor, CD8 naive two, CD4 memory three and CD4 naive three.

Sequenced by immunoSEQ multiplex PCR; TCRdb stores in-frame clones only, minus some. Seen here are some 2.4 million clones, roughly 93% observed once, and the top ten hold more than 0.35%. Findings of the study overall: Represented genetic and exposure-history diversity was restricted by having few donors.

Specimen: naive CD4+ T cells from PBMCs. Subset indicated: CD45RA+ positively selected. The TCR was taken from a young man in good health. Some clones in this sample may be carry-over from other donors' samples. V usage is TRBV11-2 and J usage is TRBJ2-5, with D tentatively TRBD2 (7 bases). The CDR3 DNA reads as TGTGCCAGCACCAAACGGGGGGCTTGGGGCCAAGAGACCCAGTACTTC. This encodes CASTKRGAWGQETQYF.